These 9 T cell receptor beta chains originate from one sample sequenced in a study of control samples from healthy donors and cancer patients. The method was immunoSEQ multiplex PCR; TCRdb's version includes in-frame clones alone and lacks a portion of them. The table has more than 95,000 clones, 85% to 95% seen once. Material: PBMCs. The receptors were gathered from a man older than 75 with head and neck cancer.

Written as DNA, the CDR3 is TGTGCCAGCAGCCCGACGGGAGTTGGCACAGATACGCAGTATTTT. Translating it yields CASSPTGVGTDTQYF. V is TRBV11-3 and J is TRBJ2-3; a possible D gene is TRBD2 (6 bases). Per germline, CDR1 SGHNT and CDR2 YENEEA. V was pared by 5 bases and J by 1 base, with 13 bases between. The CDR3 runs to 15 residues.

This chain connects TRBV6-5 to TRBJ1-1, with D hard to call. Trimming left V 7 bases short and J 2 bases short, with 5 bases between. The V gene's germline CDR1 is MNHEY and CDR2 SVGAGI. This CDR3 contains 11 residues. In DNA form, the CDR3 reads TGTGCCAGCACCGTAAACACTGAAGCTTTCTTT. Translating gives CASTVNTEAFF.

The CDR3 region is CASSSLQGDTYEQYF. The CDR3 nucleotides are TGCGCCAGCAGCTCTTTACAGGGTGACACGTACGAGCAGTACTTC. The chain combines TRBV5-1 with TRBJ2-7, with D tentatively TRBD1 (6 bases). Germline CDR1 is SGHRS and CDR2 is YFSETQ. This CDR3 has 15 residues. The V gene lost 3 bases and the J gene lost 4 bases, with 17 bases spanning the gap. Supplemented by reference TRBV5-1 and TRBJ2-7, the full variable domain reads KAGVTQTPRYLIKTRGQQVTLSCSPISGHRSVSWYQQTPGQGLQFLFEYFSETQRNKGNFPGRFSGRQFSNSRSEMNVSTLELGDSALYLCASSSLQGDTYEQYFGPGTRLTVT.

This chain links TRBV28 with TRBJ2-1; 7 bases are shared with TRBD2. In germline, CDR1 is MDHEN, CDR2 SYDVKM. V lost 2 bases, J lost 4 bases, and 2 bases stayed unmatched. The CDR3 is 14 amino acids. The CDR3 loop reads CASSLGGSYNEQFF. For the CDR3, the DNA is TGTGCCAGCAGTTTAGGCGGGAGTTACAATGAGCAGTTCTTC.

V gene TRBV27 combines with J gene TRBJ2-7; 8 positions match TRBD2. Germline CDR1 reads MNHEY; CDR2 reads SMNVEV (reference sequence). V lost 2 bases to trimming and J lost 0 bases; unmatched junction nucleotides: 15. This CDR3 is 19 amino acids long. CDR3 nucleotides: TGTGCCAGCAGTTTACACTCAAGAAGCGGGAGTGGGTTCTCCTACGAGCAGTACTTC. As protein: CASSLHSRSGSGFSYEQYF.

The V gene is TRBV3-1 (or the pseudogene TRBV3-2), the J gene TRBJ2-2; no definite D call. V lost 2 bases, J lost 3 bases, and 13 bases lay in between. The germline V gene has CDR1 LGHDT and CDR2 YNNKEL (reference sequence). There are 16 residues in the CDR3. Here the CDR3 reads CASSQRILRDTGELFF. The CDR3 coding sequence is TGTGCCAGCAGCCAAAGGATTCTACGGGACACCGGGGAGCTGTTTTTT.

This chain joins TRBV7-9 and TRBJ2-1; D uncertain. The germline CDR1 and CDR2 sequences are SEHNR and FQNEAQ (reference sequence). The CDR3 extends over 11 amino acids. Deletions cut 5 bases from V and 6 bases from J, with 5 bases between. The CDR3 coding sequence is TGTGCCAGCAGCCTACGCAATGAGCAGTTCTTC. This gives the protein CASSLRNEQFF.

The count of this clone is one. V gene TRBV19 combines with J gene TRBJ1-2; 10 nucleotides line up with TRBD1. The CDR3 covers 15 residues. CDR1 and CDR2 (germline): LNHDA, SQIVND (reference sequence). V lost 6 bases, J lost 6 bases, and 10 bases stayed unmatched. The CDR3 spells CASSLGQGSGNGYTF. Written as DNA, the CDR3 is TGTGCCAGTAGCCTGGGACAGGGGAGTGGAAATGGCTACACCTTC.

The rearrangement links TRBV5-1 to TRBJ1-2; 9 bases map to TRBD1. J gave up 9 bases and V 3 bases, and 6 bases lay outside the gene matches. This CDR3 is built from 13 residues. CDR1 is SGHRS and CDR2 is YFSETQ in the germline V gene. The CDR3 loop is CASSSGQGLSYTF. The CDR3 coding sequence is TGCGCCAGCAGCTCTGGACAGGGGCTTAGCTACACCTTC.